This T cell receptor (beta chain) was captured in a study of T cells in Graves' hyperthyroidism and ophthalmopathy. Study-wide results and caveats: Onset of ophthalmopathy came a median approximately 6.5 months after the model predicted it.

The germline V and J ends were trimmed by 6 bases and 5 bases, with 19 bases remaining between them. CDR1 and CDR2 (germline): MDHEN, SYDVKM. The CDR3 covers 16 residues. This clonotype was seen a few times. No antigen is known for it. The source material, RNA transcripts, was used to amplify TCR beta CDR3 regions. When the TCR CDR3 underwent first-round RT-PCR, the HTBI primer set was used. TCRdb reprocessed the multiplex PCR reads via MiXCR and lists one record per CDR3 protein. The data show about 510,000 distinct CDR3 sequences, 40% to 50% seen once. The source is an adult woman with Graves' disease, either hyperthyroidism or ophthalmopathy (not recorded which). Material: peripheral blood or thyroid tissue (not recorded which). The chain recombines TRBV28 with TRBJ1-4; D call uncertain. The CDR3 loop reads CASRHVSDRLNEKLFF. In DNA form, the CDR3 reads TGTGCCAGCAGGCACGTATCGGACCGACTCAATGAAAAACTGTTTTTT.